This T cell receptor (beta chain) was recovered during a study of blood T cell repertoires in COVID-19. Whole-study context: Samples representing acute and convalescent COVID-19 were sourced from the United States, Italy and Spain. Sample material is recorded as cDNA or gDNA derived from T cells, B-cell-depleted T cells, or PBMCs.

Losses at the gene ends were 4 bases for V and 4 bases for J; bases not matched to a gene: 15. The CDR3 totals 19 residues. Germline V lookup: CDR1 SGHRS, CDR2 YFSETQ. Original methodology: Amplified reference gene primers provided the basis for estimating nucleated cell counts. TCRdb's copy holds only in-frame clones and misses some; the assay was immunoSEQ multiplex PCR. That table supplies the V and J calls and clone size; D and trimming were determined from the DNA. The sample has about 160,000 clones; 65% to 90% are singletons. The TCR sequence derives from a man between 70 and 80 years old with acute or convalescent COVID-19. The chain carries TRBV5-1 and TRBJ2-3; TRBD2 matches 13 bases. The sample was peripheral blood. Here the CDR3 DNA reads TGCGCCAGCAGCGCCGGGACTAGCGGGACGAGAGAGGGTGCAGATACGCAGTATTTT. It is translated as CASSAGTSGTREGADTQYF.